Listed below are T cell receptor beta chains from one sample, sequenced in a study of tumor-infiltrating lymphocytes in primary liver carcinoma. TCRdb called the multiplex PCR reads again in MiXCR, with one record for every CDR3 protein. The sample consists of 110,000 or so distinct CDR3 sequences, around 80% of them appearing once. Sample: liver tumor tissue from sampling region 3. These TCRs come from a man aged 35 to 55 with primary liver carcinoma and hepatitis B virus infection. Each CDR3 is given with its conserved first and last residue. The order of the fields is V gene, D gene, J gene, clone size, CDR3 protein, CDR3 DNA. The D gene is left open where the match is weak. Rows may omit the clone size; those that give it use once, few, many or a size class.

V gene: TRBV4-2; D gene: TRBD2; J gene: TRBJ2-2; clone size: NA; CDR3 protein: CASSIGGLAGDFWELFF; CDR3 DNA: TGTGCCAGCAGCATAGGGGGCCTAGCGGGAGATTTCTGGGAGCTGTTTTTT
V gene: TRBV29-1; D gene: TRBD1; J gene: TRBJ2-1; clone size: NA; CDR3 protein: CSVPTGGSYNEHFF; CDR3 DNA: TGCAGCGTTCCAACAGGGGGGTCCTATAATGAGCACTTCTTC
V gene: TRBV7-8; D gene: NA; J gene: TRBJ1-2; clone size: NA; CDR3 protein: CASSPRQAVGAYTF; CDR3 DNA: TGTGCCAGCAGCCCCCGACAGGCCGTGGGGGCTTACACCTTC
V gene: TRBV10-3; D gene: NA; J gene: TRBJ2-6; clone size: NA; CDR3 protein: CAINSSRGADSGANVLTF; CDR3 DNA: TGTGCCATCAATAGTTCGAGGGGGGCAGACTCTGGGGCCAACGTCCTGACTTTC
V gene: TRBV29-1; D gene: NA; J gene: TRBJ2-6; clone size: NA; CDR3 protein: CSEAGLGADVQTF; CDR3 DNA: TGCAGCGAAGCAGGGCTTGGGGCCGACGTCCAGACTTTC
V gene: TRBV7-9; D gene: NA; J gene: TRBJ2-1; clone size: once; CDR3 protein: CTSSDNLSENNEEFF; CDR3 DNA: TGTACCAGCAGTGACAATTTATCGGAAAACAATGAGGAGTTCTTC
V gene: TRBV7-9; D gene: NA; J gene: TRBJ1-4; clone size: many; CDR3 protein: CASSAHRVLHEKLFF; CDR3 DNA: TGTGCCAGCAGCGCCCACAGGGTATTGCATGAAAAACTGTTTTTT
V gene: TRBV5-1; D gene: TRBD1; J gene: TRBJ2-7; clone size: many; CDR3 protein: CASSPFTGGDYYEQYF; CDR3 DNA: TGCGCCAGCAGCCCTTTTACAGGGGGTGATTACTACGAGCAGTACTTC
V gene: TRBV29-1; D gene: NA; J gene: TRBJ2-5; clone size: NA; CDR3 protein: CNVESTGRQTQYF; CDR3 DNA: TGCAACGTTGAGTCAACAGGGAGGCAGACCCAGTACTTC
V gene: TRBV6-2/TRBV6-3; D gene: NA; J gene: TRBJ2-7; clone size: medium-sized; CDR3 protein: CAGSAGYEQYF; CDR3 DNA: TGTGCCGGGTCGGCGGGCTACGAGCAGTACTTC
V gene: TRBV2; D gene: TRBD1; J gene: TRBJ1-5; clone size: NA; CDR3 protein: CASREPGGATDTQHF; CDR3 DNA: TGTGCCAGCAGAGAACCAGGGGGAGCTACAGATACGCAGCATTTT
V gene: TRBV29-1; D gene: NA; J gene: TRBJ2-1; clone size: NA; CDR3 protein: CSGQQGFDEQLF; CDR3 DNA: TGCAGCGGACAACAGGGTTTCGATGAGCAGTTGTTC
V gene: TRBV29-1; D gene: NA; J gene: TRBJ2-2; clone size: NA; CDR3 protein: CSAEDPGELFF; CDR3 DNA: TGCAGCGCGGAGGATCCCGGGGAACTGTTTTTT
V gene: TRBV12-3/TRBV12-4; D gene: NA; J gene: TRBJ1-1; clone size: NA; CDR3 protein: CASSPWTANSEAFF; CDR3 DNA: TGTGCCAGCAGTCCATGGACTGCGAACAGTGAAGCTTTCTTT
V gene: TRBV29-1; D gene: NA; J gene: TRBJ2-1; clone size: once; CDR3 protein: CSAQREGEQFF; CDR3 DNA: TGCAGCGCTCAACGTGAGGGTGAGCAGTTCTTC
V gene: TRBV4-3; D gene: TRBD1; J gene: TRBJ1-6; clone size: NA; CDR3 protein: CASSSWDRRRNSSLHF; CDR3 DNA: TGCGCCAGCAGCTCCTGGGACAGGAGAAGGAATTCATCACTCCACTTT
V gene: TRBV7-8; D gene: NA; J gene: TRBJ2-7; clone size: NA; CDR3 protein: CASSLKGGTTVTLELYF; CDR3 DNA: TGTGCCAGCAGCCTGAAGGGAGGTACTACAGTTACCCTCGAGCTGTACTTC
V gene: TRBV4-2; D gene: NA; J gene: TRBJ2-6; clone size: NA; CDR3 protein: CASSQGDSGVNVLTF; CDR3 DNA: TGTGCCAGCAGCCAAGGGGACTCTGGGGTCAACGTCCTGACCTTC
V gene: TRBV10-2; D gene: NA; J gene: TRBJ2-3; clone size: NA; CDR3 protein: CASSVLASTSTQYF; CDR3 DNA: TGCGCCAGCAGTGTGTTAGCGAGCACAAGTACGCAGTATTTT
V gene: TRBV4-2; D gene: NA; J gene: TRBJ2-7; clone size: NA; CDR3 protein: CTSSKDWNEQYF; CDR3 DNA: TGTACCAGCAGCAAAGATTGGAACGAGCAGTACTTC
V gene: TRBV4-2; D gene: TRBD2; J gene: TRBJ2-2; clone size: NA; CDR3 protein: CTSTRGGLAGDFGELFF; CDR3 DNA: TGTACCAGCACCCGAGGGGGCCTAGCGGGGGATTTCGGGGAGCTGTTTTTT
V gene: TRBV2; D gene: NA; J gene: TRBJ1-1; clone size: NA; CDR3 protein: CPSGAEWGTEASF; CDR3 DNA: TGTCCCAGCGGGGCTGAGTGGGGGACTGAAGCTTCCTTT
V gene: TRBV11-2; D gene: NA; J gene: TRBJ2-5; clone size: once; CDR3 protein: CASSPTGQQVRKETQYF; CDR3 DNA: TGTGCCAGCAGTCCCACAGGCCAGCAGGTGAGGAAAGAGACCCAGTACTTC
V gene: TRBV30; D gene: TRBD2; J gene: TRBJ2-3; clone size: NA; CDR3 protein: CAWGGLAAPDTQYF; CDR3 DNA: TGTGCCTGGGGTGGACTAGCGGCACCAGATACGCAGTATTTT
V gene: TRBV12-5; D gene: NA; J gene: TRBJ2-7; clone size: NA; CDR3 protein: CVSEGTGSYEQYF; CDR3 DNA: TGTGTGAGTGAGGGGACCGGTTCCTACGAGCAGTATTTC
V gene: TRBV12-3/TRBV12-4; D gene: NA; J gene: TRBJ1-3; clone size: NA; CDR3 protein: CANSFRGARNTIYF; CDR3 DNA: TGTGCCAACAGTTTTCGGGGGGCTCGAAACACCATATATTTT